The rows below give T cell receptor beta chains drawn from one sample of a study of blood T cell repertoires in COVID-19. Only in-frame clones appear in the TCRdb table, and some are missing; sequencing was by immunoSEQ multiplex PCR. The sample lists about 670,000 clones, 85% to 90% occurring once. Sequenced material: peripheral blood. The receptors derive from a woman aged 18-29 years with acute or convalescent COVID-19. The CDR3 runs from the conserved cysteine through the conserved F or W. D genes are given only for firm matches. Only some rows state a clone size, as once, few, many or a class for expanded clones.

cdr3_nt	cdr3_aa	d_call	clone_size	j_call	v_call
TGCGCCAGCAGCTTAAGTGACCCAGGGGCAGAGACCCAGTACTTC	CASSLSDPGAETQYF	NA	NA	TRBJ2-5	TRBV5-1
TGTGCCAGCAGCCCATCAGGGGTAGGGGGCTACACCTTC	CASSPSGVGGYTF	NA	NA	TRBJ1-2	TRBV12-3/TRBV12-4
TGTGCCTGGGGCCCCGGGACAGGGGGCTATGGCTACACCTTC	CAWGPGTGGYGYTF	TRBD1	NA	TRBJ1-2	TRBV30
TGTGCCAGCAGTGTATTAGCGGGGGGCAACAATGAGCAGTTCTTC	CASSVLAGGNNEQFF	TRBD2	NA	TRBJ2-1	TRBV2
TGTGCCAGCAGCCAGGAGGCGGGTAACTATGGCTACACCTTC	CASSQEAGNYGYTF	NA	NA	TRBJ1-2	TRBV5-4
TGCAGTGCTAGTAAAGGGGGCTATCAGCCCCAGCATTTT	CSASKGGYQPQHF	TRBD1	NA	TRBJ1-5	TRBV20-1
TGTGCCAGCACCTCCGGACAGGGGTTTAATGAAAAACTGTTTTTT	CASTSGQGFNEKLFF	TRBD1	NA	TRBJ1-4	TRBV6-6
TGTGCTAGTGGTTTGCCAGGGGGGACTGAGCAGTTCTTC	CASGLPGGTEQFF	NA	NA	TRBJ2-1	TRBV12-5
TGTGCCAGCAGCCTAAGCGGGTTGGGGAACACTGAAGCTTTCTTT	CASSLSGLGNTEAFF	NA	NA	TRBJ1-1	TRBV9
TGCGCCAGCAGCTTGTTTTGGGGGGGTTTCTACGAGCAGTACTTC	CASSLFWGGFYEQYF	TRBD2	few	TRBJ2-7	TRBV5-1
TGTGCCAGCAGTTTTCGCAGGGTGGGTTCGGGGGAGCTGTTTTTT	CASSFRRVGSGELFF	NA	NA	TRBJ2-2	TRBV27
TGTGCCAGCAGCCAAAGGACAGGGGAAGGCTACACCTTC	CASSQRTGEGYTF	TRBD1	NA	TRBJ1-2	TRBV3-1/TRBV3-2
TGTGCCTGGAGGCCGGGACAGGTTAATGAAAAACTGTTTTTT	CAWRPGQVNEKLFF	TRBD1	NA	TRBJ1-4	TRBV30
TGCGCCAGCAGCCTGACTAGCGGGGGGACAGATACGCAGTATTTT	CASSLTSGGTDTQYF	TRBD2	NA	TRBJ2-3	TRBV5-1
TGTGCCAGCAGCCTAGGTGGGACAGGGGGCAATAATTCACCCCTCCACTTT	CASSLGGTGGNNSPLHF	TRBD1	NA	TRBJ1-6	TRBV7-8
TGTGCCAGCAGTTTGGGGCAGGGATATAGCAATCAGCCCCAGCATTTT	CASSLGQGYSNQPQHF	NA	NA	TRBJ1-5	TRBV27
TGTGCCAGTAGTATAACGGGACAGGGCGGTTCACCCCTCCACTTT	CASSITGQGGSPLHF	TRBD1	NA	TRBJ1-6	TRBV19
TGTGCCAGCAGCCCTCGTTTAGAAGCTTTCTTT	CASSPRLEAFF	NA	NA	TRBJ1-1	TRBV2
TGCGCCAGCAGCTTTGACACCTATCTTTACAATGAGCAGTTCTTC	CASSFDTYLYNEQFF	NA	NA	TRBJ2-1	TRBV5-1
TGTGCCAGCAGCCAAGGGGTAGGACAGGACACCTACGAGCAGTACTTC	CASSQGVGQDTYEQYF	TRBD1	NA	TRBJ2-7	TRBV3-1/TRBV3-2
TGTGCCAGCAGCCTCAGGGGTTCTGGGGCCAACGTCCTGACTTTC	CASSLRGSGANVLTF	NA	NA	TRBJ2-6	TRBV28
TGCAGCGTTGAAGAGTCCGGGACAGGGGCGGCCTACGAGCAGTACTTC	CSVEESGTGAAYEQYF	TRBD1	NA	TRBJ2-7	TRBV29-1
TGTGCCAGCAGCCTAGGGACAGGGCCCGGCTACACCTTC	CASSLGTGPGYTF	TRBD1	NA	TRBJ1-2	TRBV13
TGTGCCAGCAGCCAAGCCCAGGGATGGCTCTATGGCTACACCTTC	CASSQAQGWLYGYTF	NA	NA	TRBJ1-2	TRBV14
TGTGCCAGCAGTGACAGTGTCTCCTACGAGCAGTACTTC	CASSDSVSYEQYF	NA	NA	TRBJ2-7	TRBV11-1
TGTGCCAGTAGAAATCGGGACAATTATAGCAATCAGCCCCAGCATTTT	CASRNRDNYSNQPQHF	NA	once	TRBJ1-5	TRBV19
TGTGCCAGAAGCTTGCATAAGGGGGCGCAACCTTCTGGAAACACCATATATTTT	CARSLHKGAQPSGNTIYF	TRBD1	once	TRBJ1-3	TRBV5-3
TGTGCCTGGAGTTTGGGCAGGGGGCCGGGCGGCTACACCTTC	CAWSLGRGPGGYTF	TRBD1	few	TRBJ1-2	TRBV30
TGTGCCAGCAGCTTGGGCGGAACTCACAATGAGCAGTTCTTC	CASSLGGTHNEQFF	NA	NA	TRBJ2-1	TRBV5-5
TGTGCCAGCAGTTTACGGTACAGGGGGAGGGGAGAGACCCAGTACTTC	CASSLRYRGRGETQYF	NA	NA	TRBJ2-5	TRBV6-5
TGTGCCAGCAGCTTGGCGGGGAACACTGAAGCTTTCTTT	CASSLAGNTEAFF	NA	NA	TRBJ1-1	TRBV5-6
TGTGCCAGCAGCTTTCTAGCGGCGAACACCGGGGAGCTGTTTTTT	CASSFLAANTGELFF	TRBD2	NA	TRBJ2-2	TRBV5-4
TGTGCCAGTAGTCCCCTCACCGGGACAGGGAATTCACCCCTCCACTTT	CASSPLTGTGNSPLHF	TRBD1	NA	TRBJ1-6	TRBV19
TGTGCCAGCAGTTACGCGGGGATGGCCGGCTACACCTTC	CASSYAGMAGYTF	NA	NA	TRBJ1-2	TRBV6-5
TGTGCCAGCAGCTTAGCTCGGGGGGGTAGCAATCAGCCCCAGCATTTT	CASSLARGGSNQPQHF	NA	NA	TRBJ1-5	TRBV7-8
TGTGCCAGCAGCTCCCCTCCCCAGGGAGGGAAAGGAAACACCATATATTTT	CASSSPPQGGKGNTIYF	NA	NA	TRBJ1-3	TRBV21-1
TGTGCCAGCAGTTGGTCGGGACTAAACACTGAAGCTTTCTTT	CASSWSGLNTEAFF	NA	NA	TRBJ1-1	TRBV6-5
TGTGCCAGTAGTATCGGTGCGGGGGGTCAGCCCCAGCATTTT	CASSIGAGGQPQHF	NA	NA	TRBJ1-5	TRBV19
TGTGCCAGCAGCGGGGGGGACGGAAGCAATGAGCAGTTCTTC	CASSGGDGSNEQFF	NA	NA	TRBJ2-1	TRBV21-1
TGTGCCAGCAGTTACGGTCCCAATGGAGCAGCTTTCTTT	CASSYGPNGAAFF	NA	once	TRBJ1-1	TRBV6-5
TGTGCCATCAGAGAGGGACAGGGCCCCAACTATGGCTACACCTTC	CAIREGQGPNYGYTF	TRBD1	NA	TRBJ1-2	TRBV10-3
TGCAGCGTTGAACGACTAGCGGGGGACCTAGGTACAGATACGCAGTATTTT	CSVERLAGDLGTDTQYF	TRBD2	NA	TRBJ2-3	TRBV29-1
TGTGCCAGCTCACCGGAGCTGAACTATGGCTACACCTTC	CASSPELNYGYTF	NA	NA	TRBJ1-2	TRBV18
TGCGCCAGCAACTGGGACAGGGTCGACCGGGGGCCCCAGCATTTT	CASNWDRVDRGPQHF	TRBD1	once	TRBJ1-5	TRBV5-1
TGTGCCACCAGCAGTCGGGGGGGGACATACAATGAGCAGTTCTTC	CATSSRGGTYNEQFF	TRBD2	NA	TRBJ2-1	TRBV15
TGCGCCAGCAGCCAAGATATAACAGGGGCCCCTCTCGAGCAGTACTTC	CASSQDITGAPLEQYF	TRBD1	few	TRBJ2-7	TRBV4-3
TGTGCCATCAGACCCTCCGCCGGGGGTATAGTCTCTGAAGCTTTCTTT	CAIRPSAGGIVSEAFF	NA	few	TRBJ1-1	TRBV10-3
TGCAGCGTTGCAAGGACAGGGGCACTCTACGAGCAGTACTTC	CSVARTGALYEQYF	TRBD1	NA	TRBJ2-7	TRBV29-1
TGTGCCAGCAGCGTAGGACGGGCGGCGGGGCGGGTCACAGATACGCAGTATTTT	CASSVGRAAGRVTDTQYF	NA	few	TRBJ2-3	TRBV9
TGCAGCGTTGGAATGAGGGCCAACTATGGCTACACCTTC	CSVGMRANYGYTF	NA	NA	TRBJ1-2	TRBV29-1